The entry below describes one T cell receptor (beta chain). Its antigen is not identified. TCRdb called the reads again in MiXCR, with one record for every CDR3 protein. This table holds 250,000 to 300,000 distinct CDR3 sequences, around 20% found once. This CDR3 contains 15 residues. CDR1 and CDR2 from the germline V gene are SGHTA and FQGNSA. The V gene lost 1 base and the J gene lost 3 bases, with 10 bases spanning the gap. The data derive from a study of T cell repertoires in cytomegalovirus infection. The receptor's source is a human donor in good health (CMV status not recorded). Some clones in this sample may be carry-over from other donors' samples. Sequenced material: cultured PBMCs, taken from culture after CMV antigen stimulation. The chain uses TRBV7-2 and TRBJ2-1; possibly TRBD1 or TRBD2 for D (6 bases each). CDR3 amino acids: CASSLERGLYNEQFF. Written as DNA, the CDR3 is TGTGCCAGCAGCTTAGAACGGGGGCTCTACAATGAGCAGTTCTTC.